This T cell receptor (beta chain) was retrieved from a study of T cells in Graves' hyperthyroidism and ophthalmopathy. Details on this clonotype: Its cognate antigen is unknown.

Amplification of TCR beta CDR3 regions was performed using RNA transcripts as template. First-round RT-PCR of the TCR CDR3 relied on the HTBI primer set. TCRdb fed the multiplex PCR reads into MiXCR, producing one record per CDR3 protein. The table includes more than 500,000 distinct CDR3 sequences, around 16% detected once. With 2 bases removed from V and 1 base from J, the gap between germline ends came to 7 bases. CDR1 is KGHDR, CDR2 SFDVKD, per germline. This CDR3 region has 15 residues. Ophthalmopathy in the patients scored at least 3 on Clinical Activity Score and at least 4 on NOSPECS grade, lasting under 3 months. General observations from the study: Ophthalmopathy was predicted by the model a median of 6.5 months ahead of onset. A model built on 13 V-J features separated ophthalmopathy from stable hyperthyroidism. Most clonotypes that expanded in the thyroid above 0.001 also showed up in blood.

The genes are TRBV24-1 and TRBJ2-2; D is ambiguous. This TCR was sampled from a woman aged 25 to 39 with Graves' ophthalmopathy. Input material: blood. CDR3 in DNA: TGTGCCACCAGTGATTCCAGACGGAACACCGGGGAGCTGTTTTTT. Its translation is CATSDSRRNTGELFF.